These 25 T cell receptor beta chains were sequenced from one sample in a study of T cell changes during pregnancy in multiple sclerosis. Method: immunoSEQ multiplex PCR; TCRdb's copy keeps in-frame clones and lacks some. The profile shows 23,000 or so clones, 86% of them singletons. Sample: CD8+ T cells from peripheral blood mononuclear cells, taken in the first trimester of pregnancy. Receptors were obtained from a female donor in good health, enrolled as a control in a pregnancy study.

The chain is built from TRBV14 and TRBJ2-5, with 10 bases matching TRBD1. CDR1 and CDR2 from the germline V gene are SGHDN and FVKESK. The CDR3 spans 15 residues. V trimming: 4 bases; J trimming: 1 base; junction bases outside the gene matches: 3. The CDR3: CASSRDRGFQETQYF. CDR3 DNA: TGTGCCAGCAGCCGGGACAGGGGATTCCAAGAGACCCAGTACTTC.

In DNA, the CDR3 is TGTGCCAGCAGACCCGGGACAGGGCGACTCTATGGCTACACCTTC. Protein: CASRPGTGRLYGYTF. This rearrangement joins TRBV2 to TRBJ1-2, with TRBD1 identical over 9 bases. The CDR3 runs to 15 residues. Germline V gene lookup returns CDR1 SNHLY and CDR2 FYNNEI. V dropped 6 bases and J dropped 4; count of bases not matched to a gene: 9.

The chain has TRBV28 and TRBJ2-3; 7 bases line up with TRBD1. Looked up from germline, CDR1 is MDHEN and CDR2 is SYDVKM. Trimming at V came to 2 bases and at J to 1 base, leaving 6 bases not matched to a gene. The CDR3 spans 16 residues. The CDR3 DNA sequence: TGTGCCAGCAGTTTACTCGAAGGGGGCGGCACAGATACGCAGTATTTT. Protein: CASSLLEGGGTDTQYF.

The table lists this clone with a few counts. The CDR3 DNA is TGTGCCAGCAAATGGGGATCGGGACAGGGGGCGAACACTGAAGCTTTCTTT. It codes for CASKWGSGQGANTEAFF. The chain employs TRBV27 and TRBJ1-1; 12 bases line up with TRBD1. V dropped 7 bases and J dropped 1; count of bases not matched to a gene: 10. CDR1 is MNHEY and CDR2 is SMNVEV in the germline V gene (reference sequence). The CDR3 contains 17 residues.

The J gene is TRBJ1-1, the V gene TRBV4-1; D gene unclear. This CDR3 is 13 amino acids long. CDR1 and CDR2 from the germline V gene are MGHRA and YSYEKL. V was shortened by 3 bases and J by 3 bases, with 8 bases between the two germline ends. CDR3 sequence reads: CASSQAEDTEAFF. DNA for the CDR3: TGCGCCAGCAGCCAGGCCGAGGACACTGAAGCTTTCTTT.

The CDR3, as DNA: TGTGCCAGCAGCGTAGACCGGGAGGGGGGGTATGAGCAGTTCTTC. Protein sequence: CASSVDREGGYEQFF. The chain joins TRBV9 to TRBJ2-1; 8 nucleotides align to TRBD2. CDR3 size: 15 residues. The junction had 7 bases not matched to a gene; V was cut back by 0 bases and J by 8 bases. Per germline, CDR1 SGDLS and CDR2 YYNGEE.

This chain connects TRBV2 to TRBJ2-6; TRBD2 is a possible D gene (5 bases). Germline CDR1 and CDR2: SNHLY and FYNNEI. This CDR3 is 18 amino acids long. The V end lost 3 bases, the J end lost 0 bases, and 15 bases lay between the germline ends. The CDR3 DNA reads as TGTGCCAGCAGTGACGGGATGGACGGGATCTCTGGGGCCAACGTCCTGACTTTC. It codes for CASSDGMDGISGANVLTF.

The gene calls are TRBV9 and TRBJ2-5; perhaps TRBD2 as D (5 bases). The J call may be mistaken, given a closer DNA end match to TRBJ2-7. This CDR3 contains 13 residues. CDR1 is SGDLS and CDR2 is YYNGEE in the germline V gene. The CDR3: CASSVSSGYEQYF. The DNA for the CDR3 is TGTGCCAGCAGCGTATCAAGCGGCTACGAGCAGTACTTC.

The J gene is TRBJ1-1, the V gene TRBV6-5; D possibly corresponds to TRBD1 (5 bases). The CDR3 length is 14 residues. V was pared by 6 bases and J by 6 bases, with 17 bases between. Germline V gene sequence: CDR1 MNHEY, CDR2 SVGAGI. CDR3 sequence (DNA): TGTGCCAGCAGCCCCGGGGGGGACGGAGCTGAAGCTTTCTTT. Translated: CASSPGGDGAEAFF.

The chain employs TRBV7-9 and TRBJ1-1; tentative D call: TRBD1 (5 bases). Germline CDR1 and CDR2: SEHNR and FQNEAQ (reference sequence). This CDR3 contains 14 residues. Trimming stripped 3 bases from V and 6 bases from J, with 14 bases between. The CDR3 sequence: CASSFPSGGAEAFF. CDR3 bases: TGTGCCAGCAGCTTCCCCTCGGGGGGGGCTGAAGCTTTCTTT. Variable domain in full (rest from reference TRBV7-9 and TRBJ1-1): DTGVSQNPRHKITKRGQNVTFRCDPISEHNRLYWYRQTLGQGPEFLTYFQNEAQLEKSRLLSDRFSAERPKGSFSTLEIQRTEQGDSAMYLCASSFPSGGAEAFFGQGTRLTVV.

This sequence joins TRBV21-1 and TRBJ1-5; the table's D call, TRBD1, has no DNA check behind it. TRBV21-1 is noted as a pseudogene. The CDR3 is made up of 18 amino acids. The CDR3 bases are TGTGCCAGCAGCAAAGCGCTTTTAAGGGGTGTTAGCAATCAGCCCCAGCATTTT. It is translated as CASSKALLRGVSNQPQHF.

As for this clone: One end of the junction does not line up with germline, which may come from a read error. The V and J genes are TRBV5-1 and TRBJ1-1, with 7 bases that match TRBD1. The CDR3 has 11 amino acids. The germline gives CDR1 SGHRS, CDR2 YFSETQ. CDR3 sequence reads: CASQGEREASF. Written as DNA, the CDR3 is TGCGCCAGCCAGGGGGAAAGGGAAGCTTCCTTT.

This chain joins TRBV6-4 and TRBJ2-2; possible D gene TRBD1, 5 bases. The CDR3 extends over 15 amino acids. The germline CDR1 and CDR2 sequences are MRHNA and SNTAGT. V was cut by 3 bases and J by 2 bases, with 10 bases left in between. The CDR3 spells CASSDGQGNTGELFF. CDR3 bases: TGTGCCAGCAGTGATGGGCAGGGAAACACCGGGGAGCTGTTTTTT.

This chain links TRBV28 with TRBJ1-5; tentative D call: TRBD1 (6 bases). The germline gives CDR1 MDHEN, CDR2 SYDVKM. CDR3 length equals 18 residues. The ends were cut back, 3 bases at V and 2 bases at J, with 20 bases in the middle. Written as DNA, the CDR3 is TGTGCCAGCAGTTTCTCCAGGGGTGAAGGATATGGCAATCAGCCCCAGCATTTT. As protein: CASSFSRGEGYGNQPQHF. Full variable domain (rest looked up from reference TRBV28 and TRBJ1-5): DVKVTQSSRYLVKRTGEKVFLECVQDMDHENMFWYRQDPGLGLRLIYFSYDVKMKEKGDIPEGYSVSREKKERFSLILESASTNQTSMYLCASSFSRGEGYGNQPQHFGDGTRLSIL.

The V and J genes are TRBV7-9 and TRBJ2-1, with D unresolved. The CDR3 covers 11 residues. The V end lost 4 bases, the J end lost 9 bases, and 7 bases lay between the germline ends. The germline V gene encodes CDR1 SEHNR and CDR2 FQNEAQ (reference sequence). The CDR3 DNA reads as TGTGCCAGCAGCTCCGGAGCTGAGCAGTTCTTC. Translation gives CASSSGAEQFF.

The chain recombines TRBV6-4 with TRBJ2-1; unclear D gene. The germline V gene has CDR1 MRHNA and CDR2 SNTAGT. The CDR3 has 15 amino acids. V was clipped by 2 bases and J by 0 bases, with 8 bases between them. CDR3 region: CASSDGRSSYNEQFF. In nucleotides, the CDR3 is TGTGCCAGCAGTGACGGGCGAAGCTCCTACAATGAGCAGTTCTTC.

V gene TRBV6-5 combines with J gene TRBJ1-6; 7 bases align to TRBD1. This CDR3 has 15 amino acids. V lost 5 bases and J lost 9; bases outside the gene matches: 10. CDR1 MNHEY and CDR2 SVGAGI come from the germline V gene. CDR3 coding DNA: TGTGCCAGCAGTCCAGGCGGGGACAGCTCTTCACCCCTCCACTTT. As protein: CASSPGGDSSSPLHF.

The CDR3 is CASSPRQKETQYF. CDR3 coding DNA: TGTGCCAGTAGTCCAAGACAGAAAGAGACCCAGTACTTC. The chain carries TRBV19 and TRBJ2-5, with D perhaps TRBD1 (5 bases). Trimming stripped 5 bases from V and 3 bases from J, with 10 bases between. The CDR3 covers 13 residues. From germline, CDR1 is LNHDA and CDR2 SQIVND (reference sequence).

The chain carries TRBV6-4 and TRBJ2-1; 12 nucleotides agree with TRBD2. The CDR3 spans 18 residues. From germline, CDR1 is MRHNA and CDR2 SNTAGT. The J segment lost 3 bases and the V segment lost 0 bases, leaving 6 bases of the junction unmatched. CDR3 in DNA: TGTGCCAGCAGTGACTCCCCGACTAGCGGGGGCGACTACAATGAGCAGTTCTTC. Its translation is CASSDSPTSGGDYNEQFF.

The rearrangement uses TRBV27 and TRBJ2-3; TRBD2 matches 9 bases. The CDR3 is 15 residues long. CDR1 MNHEY and CDR2 SMNVEV come from the germline V gene (reference sequence). Trimming at V came to 7 bases and at J to 5 bases, leaving 10 bases not matched to a gene. For the CDR3, the DNA is TGTGCCAGCACCTCTAGCGGGGTAGGTCAAGATACGCAGTATTTT. This gives the protein CASTSSGVGQDTQYF.

The table lists this clone with a count of one. The rearrangement links TRBV7-9 to TRBJ1-3; unclear D gene. Germline lookup yields CDR1 SEHNR and CDR2 FQNEAQ (reference sequence). The length of the CDR3 is 14 residues. Trimming left V 5 bases short and J 2 bases short, with 10 bases between. In DNA form, the CDR3 reads TGTGCCAGCAGCCAAGCGGTAACTGGAAACACCATATATTTT. Its translation: CASSQAVTGNTIYF.

The rearrangement uses TRBV27 and TRBJ1-4, with 9 bases fitting TRBD1. J lost 5 bases, V lost 1 base, and 2 bases had no gene match. Germline assignment: CDR1 MNHEY and CDR2 SMNVEV (reference sequence). The CDR3 is made up of 15 amino acids. CDR3 amino acids: CASSLYGTGNEKLFF. CDR3 nucleotides: TGTGCCAGCAGTTTATACGGGACAGGGAATGAAAAACTGTTTTTT.

The CDR3 region is CASSQEGYLEAFF. Here the CDR3 DNA reads TGTGCCAGCAGCCAAGAAGGATACTTGGAGGCTTTCTTT. J is TRBJ1-1 and V is TRBV4-2; D gene ambiguous. V lost 0 bases and J lost 11, with 13 bases in between. This CDR3 is built from 13 residues. Germline-derived CDR1 and CDR2 are LGHNA and YNFKEQ.

The chain uses TRBV4-1 and TRBJ1-1; no clear D gene. Between the trimmed V and J ends, which lost 1 base and 4 bases, there was a span of 13 bases. This CDR3 has 15 amino acids. Germline loops: CDR1 MGHRA, CDR2 YSYEKL. CDR3 protein: CASSQAYWGGTEAFF. The DNA of the CDR3 is TGCGCCAGCAGCCAAGCGTACTGGGGAGGCACTGAAGCTTTCTTT.

The chain couples TRBV19 to TRBJ2-7; 7 bases map to TRBD1. Germline trimming cut 0 bases from V and 4 bases from J; bases unmatched to any gene: 3. The CDR3 has 14 amino acids. Germline CDR1 reads LNHDA; CDR2 reads SQIVND (reference sequence). The CDR3 loop is CASSIEDRAYEQYF. The CDR3 nucleotides read TGTGCCAGTAGTATAGAAGACAGGGCGTACGAGCAGTACTTC. Supplemented by reference TRBV19 and TRBJ2-7, the full variable domain reads DGGITQSPKYLFRKEGQNVTLSCEQNLNHDAMYWYRQDPGQGLRLIYYSQIVNDFQKGDIAEGYSVSREKKESFPLTVTSAQKNPTAFYLCASSIEDRAYEQYFGPGTRLTVT.